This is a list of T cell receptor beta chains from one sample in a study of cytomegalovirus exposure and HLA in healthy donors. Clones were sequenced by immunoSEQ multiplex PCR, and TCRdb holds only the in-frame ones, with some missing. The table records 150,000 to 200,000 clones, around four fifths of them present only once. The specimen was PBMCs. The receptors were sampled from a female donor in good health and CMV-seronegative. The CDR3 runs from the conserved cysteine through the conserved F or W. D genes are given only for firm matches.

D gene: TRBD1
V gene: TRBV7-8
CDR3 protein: CASNLRGPNTEAFF

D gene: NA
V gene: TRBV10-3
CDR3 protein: CAISGGPEYEQYF

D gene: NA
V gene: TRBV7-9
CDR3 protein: CASSRGQSSSEKLFF

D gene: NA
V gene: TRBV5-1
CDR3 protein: CASSLALPDTQYF

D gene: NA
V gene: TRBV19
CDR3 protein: CASRRGGVETQYF

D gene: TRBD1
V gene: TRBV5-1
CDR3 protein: CASSPEQGKGEKLFF

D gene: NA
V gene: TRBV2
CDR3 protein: CASSDGDQPQHF

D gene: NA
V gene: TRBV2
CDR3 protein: CASGWGRPRAFF

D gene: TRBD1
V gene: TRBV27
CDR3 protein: CASSVQGGEDEQYF

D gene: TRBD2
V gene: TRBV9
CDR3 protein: CASSVGWRTSGKQFF

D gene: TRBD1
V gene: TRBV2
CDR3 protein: CASSGDRGIAGYTF

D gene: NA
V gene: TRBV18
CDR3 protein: CASSPIDMTTGELFF

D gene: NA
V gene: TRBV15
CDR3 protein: CATSRDNSGANGLTF

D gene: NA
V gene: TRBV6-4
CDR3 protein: CASSDSVGALHF

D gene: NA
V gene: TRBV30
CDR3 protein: CAWSVRGNEQFF

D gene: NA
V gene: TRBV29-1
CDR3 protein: CSVDSQGRKRYTEAFF

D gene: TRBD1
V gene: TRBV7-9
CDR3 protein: CASSRPGTGSYGYTF

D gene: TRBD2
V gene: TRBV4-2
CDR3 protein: CASSQVTGGTDTQYF

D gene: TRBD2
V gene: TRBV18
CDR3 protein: CASSRGLAGVETQYF

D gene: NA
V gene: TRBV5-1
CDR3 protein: CASSLDPGGLEQYF